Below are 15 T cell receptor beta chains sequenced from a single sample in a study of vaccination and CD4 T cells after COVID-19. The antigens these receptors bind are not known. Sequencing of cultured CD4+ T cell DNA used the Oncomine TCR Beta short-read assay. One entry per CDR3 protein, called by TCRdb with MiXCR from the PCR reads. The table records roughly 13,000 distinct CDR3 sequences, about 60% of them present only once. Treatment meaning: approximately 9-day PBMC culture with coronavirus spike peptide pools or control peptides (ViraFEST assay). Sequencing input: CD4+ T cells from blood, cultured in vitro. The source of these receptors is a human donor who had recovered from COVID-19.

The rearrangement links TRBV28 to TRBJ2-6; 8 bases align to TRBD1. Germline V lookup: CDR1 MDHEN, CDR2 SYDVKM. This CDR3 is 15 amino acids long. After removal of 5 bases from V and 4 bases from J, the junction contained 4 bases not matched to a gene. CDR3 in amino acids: CASSSRGPGANVLTF. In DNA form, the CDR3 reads TGTGCCAGCAGTAGCAGGGGGCCCGGGGCCAACGTCCTGACTTTC.

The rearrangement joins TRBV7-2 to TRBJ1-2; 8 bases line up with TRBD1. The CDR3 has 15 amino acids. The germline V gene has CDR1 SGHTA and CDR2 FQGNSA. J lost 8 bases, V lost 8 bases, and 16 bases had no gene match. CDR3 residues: CASGLRTGLLQGYTF. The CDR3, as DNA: TGTGCCAGCGGTCTTCGGACAGGGCTCCTCCAAGGCTACACCTTC.

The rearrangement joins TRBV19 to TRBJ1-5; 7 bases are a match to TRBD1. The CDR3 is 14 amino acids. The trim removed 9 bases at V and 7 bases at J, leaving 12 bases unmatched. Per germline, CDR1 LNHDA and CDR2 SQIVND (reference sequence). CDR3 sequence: CASEPSGGEQPQHF. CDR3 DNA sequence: TGTGCCAGCGAACCCTCAGGGGGAGAACAGCCCCAGCATTTT.

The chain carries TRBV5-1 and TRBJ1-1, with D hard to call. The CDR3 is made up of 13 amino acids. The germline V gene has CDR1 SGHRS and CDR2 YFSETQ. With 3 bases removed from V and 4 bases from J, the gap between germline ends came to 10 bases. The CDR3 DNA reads TGCGCCAGCAGCTCTCGGGCTGGCACTGAAGCTTTCTTT. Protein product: CASSSRAGTEAFF.

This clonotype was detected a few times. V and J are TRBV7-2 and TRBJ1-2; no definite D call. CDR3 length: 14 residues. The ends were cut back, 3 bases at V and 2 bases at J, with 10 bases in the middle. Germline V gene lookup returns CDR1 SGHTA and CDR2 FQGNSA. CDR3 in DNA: TGTGCCAGCAGCTTCGACACCTCCAACTATGGCTACACCTTC. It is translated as CASSFDTSNYGYTF.

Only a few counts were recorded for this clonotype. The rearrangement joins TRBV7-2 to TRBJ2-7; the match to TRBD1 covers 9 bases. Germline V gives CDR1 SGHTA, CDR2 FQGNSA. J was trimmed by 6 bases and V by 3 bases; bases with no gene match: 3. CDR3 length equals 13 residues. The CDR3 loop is CASSFYRGLEQYF. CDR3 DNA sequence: TGTGCCAGCAGCTTTTACAGGGGGCTCGAGCAGTACTTC.

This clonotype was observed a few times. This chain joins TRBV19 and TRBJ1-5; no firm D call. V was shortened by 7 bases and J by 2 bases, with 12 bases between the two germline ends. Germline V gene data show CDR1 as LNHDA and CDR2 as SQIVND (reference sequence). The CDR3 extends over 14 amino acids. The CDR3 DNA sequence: TGTGCCAGTAACAACGCGGGCGGCAATCAGCCCCAGCATTTT. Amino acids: CASNNAGGNQPQHF.

CDR3 DNA: TGTGCCACCGCAGGTCCGACAGGGGAAAATGAGCAGTTCTTC. Its translation is CATAGPTGENEQFF. The V and J genes are TRBV24-1 and TRBJ2-1; TRBD1 matches at 8 bases. Germline lookup yields CDR1 KGHDR and CDR2 SFDVKD. J gave up 7 bases and V 9 bases, and 10 bases lay outside the gene matches. The CDR3 totals 14 residues.

The CDR3 DNA is TGTGCCAGCAGTGAAGAGGGGGCCGGGGGCTACACCTTC. Encoded protein: CASSEEGAGGYTF. The chain uses TRBV2 and TRBJ1-2, with 7 positions matching TRBD1. The CDR3 is made up of 13 amino acids. Germline lookup yields CDR1 SNHLY and CDR2 FYNNEI. The V segment lost 1 base and the J segment 8 bases; nucleotides outside the gene matches: 4. The full variable domain, in which reference TRBV2 and TRBJ1-2 provide the parts outside the CDR3, is EPEVTQTPSHQVTQMGQEVILRCVPISNHLYFYWYRQILGQKVEFLVSFYNNEISEKSEIFDDQFSVERPDGSNFTLKIRSTKLEDSAMYFCASSEEGAGGYTFGSGTRLTVV.

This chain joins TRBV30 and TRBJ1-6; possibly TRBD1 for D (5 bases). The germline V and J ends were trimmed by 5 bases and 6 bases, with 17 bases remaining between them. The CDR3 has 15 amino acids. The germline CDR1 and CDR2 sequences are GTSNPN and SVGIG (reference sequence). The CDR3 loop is CAWSPGGFGNSPLHF. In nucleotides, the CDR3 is TGTGCCTGGTCCCCGGGGGGGTTTGGTAATTCACCCCTCCACTTT.

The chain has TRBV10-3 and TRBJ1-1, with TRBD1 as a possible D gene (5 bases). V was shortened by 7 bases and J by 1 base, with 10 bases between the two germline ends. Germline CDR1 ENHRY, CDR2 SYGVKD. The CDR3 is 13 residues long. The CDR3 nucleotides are TGTGCCATCACCGCGACAGCGAACACTGAAGCTTTCTTT. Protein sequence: CAITATANTEAFF.

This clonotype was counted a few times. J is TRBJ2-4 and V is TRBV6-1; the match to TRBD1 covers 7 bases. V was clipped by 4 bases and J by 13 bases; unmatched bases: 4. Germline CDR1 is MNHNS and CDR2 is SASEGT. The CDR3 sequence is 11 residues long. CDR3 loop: CASSGTGQQYF. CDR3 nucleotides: TGTGCCAGCAGTGGGACGGGACAGCAGTACTTC.

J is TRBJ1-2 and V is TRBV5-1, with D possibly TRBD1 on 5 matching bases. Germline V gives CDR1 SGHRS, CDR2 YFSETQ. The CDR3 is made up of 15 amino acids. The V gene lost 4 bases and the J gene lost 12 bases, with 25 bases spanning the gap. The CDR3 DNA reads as TGCGCCAGCAGCCCGGGGCAAGCGACTGGGGATCGAAACACCTTC. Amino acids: CASSPGQATGDRNTF.

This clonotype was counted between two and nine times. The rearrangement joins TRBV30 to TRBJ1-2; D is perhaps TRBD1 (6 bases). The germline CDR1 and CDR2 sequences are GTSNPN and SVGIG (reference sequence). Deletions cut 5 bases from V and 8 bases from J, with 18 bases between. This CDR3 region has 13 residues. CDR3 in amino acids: CAWEDSGFSGYTF. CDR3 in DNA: TGTGCCTGGGAGGACAGTGGTTTCTCGGGCTACACCTTC.

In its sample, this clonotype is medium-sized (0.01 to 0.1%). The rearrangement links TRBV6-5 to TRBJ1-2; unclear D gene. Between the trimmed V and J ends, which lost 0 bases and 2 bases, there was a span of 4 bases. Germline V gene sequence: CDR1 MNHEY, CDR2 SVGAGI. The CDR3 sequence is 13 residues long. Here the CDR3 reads CASSYSGNYGYTF. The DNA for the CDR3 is TGTGCCAGCAGTTACTCAGGAAACTATGGCTACACCTTC.